This entry is about one T cell receptor (beta chain). This CDR3 has 13 amino acids. Per the germline V gene, CDR1 is MNHEY and CDR2 is SMNVEV (reference sequence). After removal of 3 bases from V and 9 bases from J, the junction contained 8 bases not matched to a gene. The sample belongs to a study of CD8+ T cells in alopecia areata. Patients with alopecia areata provided lesional scalp punch biopsies as well as peripheral blood. Following extraction, RNA underwent reverse transcription to cDNA, which served as the sequencing template. Measured with immunoSEQ multiplex PCR; TCRdb has only the in-frame clones, and not every one. The repertoire has some 130,000 clones, around 50% of them found once; the top ten carry 5% to 7%.

The sequence derives from a human donor with alopecia areata. This material consisted of CD4+ T cells sorted from blood, taken at week 0. The chain combines TRBV27 with TRBJ2-7, with 7 bases aligning to TRBD1. For the CDR3, the DNA is TGTGCCAGCAGTTTCGACAGGGAGTCCTGGCAGTACTTC. Protein product: CASSFDRESWQYF.